These 25 T cell receptor beta chains share one sample of origin, sequenced in a study of read filtering for tumor transcriptome and immune sequencing. From around 440 ng of RNA, a library with molecular barcoded alpha/delta and beta/gamma adaptors was made. One entry per CDR3 protein, called by TCRdb with MiXCR from the reads. The top ten clones hold approximately 40% of a sample with 25,000 to 35,000 distinct CDR3 sequences, under 15% of them seen once. The sequencing sample was made of a population of CD138-negative cells sorted from bone marrow. All receptors come from a donor at least 40 years old with multiple myeloma.

This clonotype was picked up many times. The genes are TRBV7-3 and TRBJ1-1, with D tentatively TRBD1 (5 bases). CDR3 length: 15 residues. The germline gives CDR1 SGHTA, CDR2 FQGTGA. V shed 2 bases and J shed 0 bases, with 10 bases lying between them. The chain's CDR3 is CASSLDGQMNTEAFF. In DNA, the CDR3 is TGTGCCAGCAGCTTAGACGGACAAATGAACACTGAAGCTTTCTTT.

This clonotype was seen at least ten times. The J gene is TRBJ1-1, the V gene TRBV5-1, with a weak D call TRBD1 (5 bases). The CDR3 covers 14 residues. Per the germline V gene, CDR1 is SGHRS and CDR2 is YFSETQ. The V gene lost 0 bases and the J gene lost 2 bases, with 8 bases spanning the gap. CDR3 in DNA: TGCGCCAGCAGCTTGGGGGGCTATAACACTGAAGCTTTCTTT. Protein sequence: CASSLGGYNTEAFF.

The CDR3 DNA sequence: TGTGCCAGCAGCCACGCCCGGCGACAAGAGACCCAGTACTTC. Translation: CASSHARRQETQYF. V is TRBV3-1 and J is TRBJ2-5, with no clear D. The V gene's germline CDR1 is LGHDT and CDR2 YNNKEL (reference sequence). The V and J ends lost 3 bases and 2 bases respectively, with 10 bases between them. The CDR3 consists of 14 residues.

This clonotype was picked up many times. The chain carries TRBV10-3 and TRBJ2-4; 7 bases match TRBD2. Germline CDR1 reads ENHRY; CDR2 reads SYGVKD. This CDR3 spans 17 amino acids. Germline trimming cut 10 bases from V and 2 bases from J; bases unmatched to any gene: 17. CDR3 sequence: CATYPAGNVGSKNIQYF. The CDR3 DNA reads as TGTGCCACCTACCCAGCGGGGAATGTGGGATCCAAAAACATTCAGTACTTC.

This clonotype was picked up many times. The chain is built from TRBV5-1 and TRBJ1-4, with TRBD1 matching over 11 bases. The junction had 2 bases not matched to a gene; V was cut back by 4 bases and J by 6 bases. Germline V CDR1 and CDR2: SGHRS, YFSETQ. This CDR3 contains 14 residues. DNA of the CDR3: TGCGCCAGCAGCCCGGGACAGGGGGATGAAAAACTGTTTTTT. As protein: CASSPGQGDEKLFF.

This clonotype has more than one count but fewer than ten. A read error may account for a junction end that differs from germline. The rearrangement links TRBV15 to TRBJ2-7; 7 bases fit TRBD1. Per germline, CDR1 LNHNV and CDR2 YYDKDF (reference sequence). The CDR3 is 15 amino acids. Here the CDR3 reads CATSRDRVASYEQYF. Written as DNA, the CDR3 is TGTGCCACCAGTAGAGACAGGGTTGCCTCCTACGAGCAGTACTTC.

This clonotype has a count of ten or more. The chain carries TRBV2 and TRBJ2-2, with 7 bases aligning to TRBD1. The CDR3 loop spans 15 amino acids. The germline V gene has CDR1 SNHLY and CDR2 FYNNEI. Losses at the gene ends were 4 bases for V and 6 bases for J; bases not matched to a gene: 8. The CDR3 DNA reads TGTGCCAGCAGTGCTGTACAGGGGTTAGCCGGGGAGCTGTTTTTT. Translation gives CASSAVQGLAGELFF.

This clonotype was seen ten or more times. The chain carries TRBV11-3 and TRBJ2-5; D is ambiguous. The CDR3 runs to 13 residues. V was shortened by 4 bases and J by 1 base, with 7 bases between the two germline ends. Germline assignment: CDR1 SGHNT and CDR2 YENEEA. CDR3 in amino acids: CASSSLSQETQYF. DNA of the CDR3: TGTGCCAGCAGCTCCCTCAGCCAAGAGACCCAGTACTTC.

The V call is TRBV2, the J call TRBJ1-5, with D maybe TRBD1 (6 bases). CDR3 length: 13 amino acids. V lost 9 bases, J lost 6 bases, and 15 bases lay in between. CDR1 and CDR2 (germline): SNHLY, FYNNEI. This CDR3 is CARGGGNGQPQHF. For the CDR3, the DNA is TGTGCCAGAGGGGGGGGTAACGGTCAGCCCCAGCATTTT.

This clonotype occurred many times. The genes are TRBV29-1 and TRBJ1-2; D gene unclear. This CDR3 comprises 11 residues. V shed 3 bases and J shed 5 bases, with 7 bases lying between them. Germline V gene lookup returns CDR1 SQVTM and CDR2 ANQGSEA. The CDR3 nucleotides read TGCAGCGTTGAGCTGGAGTATGGCTACACCTTC. Encoded protein: CSVELEYGYTF.

A word on this clonotype: This may stem from a read error, because a much larger clone lies one nucleotide away. The V and J genes are TRBV19 and TRBJ2-5, with TRBD1 matching 7 bases. Germline V lookup: CDR1 LNHDA, CDR2 SQIVND (reference sequence). The CDR3 spans 14 residues. This CDR3 reads CASSMATGSESQYF. The CDR3 DNA reads TGTGCCAGTAGTATGGCGACAGGGTCAGAGTCCCAGTACTTC. The whole variable domain, remainder taken from reference TRBV19 and TRBJ2-5, is DGGITQSPKYLFRKEGQNVTLSCEQNLNHDAMYWYRQDPGQGLRLIYYSQIVNDFQKGDIAEGYSVSREKKESFPLTVTSAQKNPTAFYLCASSMATGSESQYFGPGTRLLVL.

This clonotype appeared many times. V is TRBV11-2 and J is TRBJ1-5; no clear D. The V gene lost 1 base and the J gene lost 6 bases, with 13 bases spanning the gap. This CDR3 has 15 residues. Germline V lookup: CDR1 SGHAT, CDR2 FQNNGV. CDR3 sequence reads: CASSLGAGRFQPQHF. The CDR3, as DNA: TGTGCCAGCAGCTTAGGGGCAGGTCGATTTCAGCCCCAGCATTTT.

This clonotype was counted many times. The chain has TRBV24-1 and TRBJ2-1; 8 bases match TRBD1. J lost 10 bases, V lost 3 bases, and 10 bases had no gene match. CDR3 size: 15 residues. Germline V lookup: CDR1 KGHDR, CDR2 SFDVKD. This chain's CDR3 is CATSDRAGGISEQFF. In DNA, the CDR3 is TGTGCCACCAGTGATCGGGCAGGGGGCATTTCGGAGCAGTTCTTC.

In this sample, this clonotype turned up many times. The CDR3 reads CASSPSPFWEQYF. CDR3 DNA sequence: TGTGCCAGCAGCCCATCCCCGTTCTGGGAGCAGTACTTC. The chain couples TRBV14 to TRBJ2-7; D uncertain. V shed 4 bases and J shed 7 bases, with 14 bases lying between them. The germline CDR1 and CDR2 sequences are SGHDN and FVKESK. The length of the CDR3 is 13 residues.

In this sample, this clonotype turned up many times. The rearrangement links TRBV12-3 or TRBV12-4 to TRBJ1-1; D remains ambiguous. The CDR3 runs 13 residues. The V and J ends lost 5 bases and 7 bases respectively, with 14 bases between them. The CDR3: CASSPTPRDEAFF. In nucleotides, the CDR3 is TGTGCCAGCAGTCCAACCCCGCGGGATGAAGCTTTCTTT.

The table lists this clonotype with many counts. The chain employs TRBV12-3 or TRBV12-4 and TRBJ1-2, with 7 positions matching TRBD1. J gave up 8 bases and V 5 bases, and 14 bases lay outside the gene matches. The CDR3 has 15 amino acids. This CDR3 is CASSPTGPISIGYTF. CDR3 bases: TGTGCCAGCAGTCCGACAGGGCCGATCTCTATCGGCTACACCTTC.

In regard to this clonotype: A junction end diverges from the germline sequence, so it may reflect a read error. The chain has TRBV20-1 and TRBJ1-5; D unresolved. CDR1 and CDR2 from the germline V gene are DFQATT and SNEGSKA (reference sequence). The CDR3 covers 17 residues. The CDR3 nucleotides are TGCGGTGCTAGAGTAATGAATAGGGTCTTTAGCAATCAGCCCCAGCATTTT. Its translation is CGARVMNRVFSNQPQHF.

The rearrangement uses TRBV5-1 and TRBJ2-1; D unresolved. The ends were cut back, 0 bases at V and 6 bases at J, with 4 bases in the middle. CDR3 size: 12 residues. The germline gives CDR1 SGHRS, CDR2 YFSETQ. CDR3 residues: CASSLAGNEQFF. The CDR3 region has the DNA TGCGCCAGCAGCTTGGCCGGCAATGAGCAGTTCTTC.

The table lists this clonotype with many counts. The chain links TRBV7-2 to TRBJ2-1; D is undetermined. This CDR3 contains 15 residues. Germline-derived CDR1 and CDR2 are SGHTA and FQGNSA. V gave up 1 base and J gave up 2 bases, with 9 bases separating them. CDR3 sequence (DNA): TGTGCCAGCAGCTTAGTGCACGGTCCCTACAATGAGCAGTTCTTC. Amino acid sequence: CASSLVHGPYNEQFF.

The sample holds many counts of this clonotype. This sequence joins TRBV29-1 and TRBJ2-4; possibly TRBD1 for D (5 bases). The CDR3 consists of 13 residues. Germline loops: CDR1 SQVTM, CDR2 ANQGSEA. Between the trimmed V and J ends, which lost 3 bases and 2 bases, there was a span of 8 bases. The CDR3 region is CSVEKGPKNIQYF. The CDR3 coding sequence is TGCAGCGTTGAGAAGGGGCCCAAAAACATTCAGTACTTC.

Many counts were recorded for this clonotype. The chain has TRBV2 and TRBJ2-6; D unresolved. The V end lost 7 bases, the J end lost 1 base, and 14 bases lay between the germline ends. This CDR3 comprises 16 residues. Germline lookup yields CDR1 SNHLY and CDR2 FYNNEI. The DNA for the CDR3 is TGTGCCAGCAAGGAAATATCGTCATCTGGGGCCAACGTCCTGACTTTC. It specifies CASKEISSSGANVLTF.

This clonotype was detected many times. The chain employs TRBV4-2 and TRBJ1-5; D unresolved. V was clipped by 0 bases and J by 7 bases, with 4 bases between them. The germline V gene has CDR1 LGHNA and CDR2 YNFKEQ. The CDR3 runs 12 residues. CDR3 in amino acids: CASSQEGQPQHF. The CDR3 nucleotides read TGTGCCAGCAGCCAAGAAGGCCAGCCCCAGCATTTT.

Comment on this clonotype: This is likely an artifact of a read error, given a far larger clone one base away. The chain joins TRBV20-1 to TRBJ1-4; D may be TRBD1 (5 bases). Judging by the DNA end, TRBJ2-3 fits better; the J call may be wrong. CDR3 length equals 14 residues. In germline, CDR1 is DFQATT, CDR2 SNEGSKA (reference sequence). Here the CDR3 reads CSAQGLTLSDMQYF. The CDR3 DNA follows: TGCAGTGCTCAGGGTCTGACCCTCTCAGATATGCAGTATTTT.

At least ten counts were recorded for this clonotype. The chain combines TRBV5-1 with TRBJ2-7, with 9 bases matching TRBD2. The V gene's germline CDR1 is SGHRS and CDR2 YFSETQ. The CDR3 loop spans 15 amino acids. V shed 4 bases, J shed 7 bases, and the junction held 12 bases outside the gene matches. CDR3 protein: CASSRDLAGASEQYF. Written as DNA, the CDR3 is TGCGCCAGCAGCCGGGACTTAGCGGGAGCGAGTGAGCAGTACTTC.

This clonotype showed up many times. The chain combines TRBV6-6 with TRBJ2-2, with TRBD2 matching 7 bases. Germline V CDR1 and CDR2: MNHNY, SVGAGI (reference sequence). V was clipped by 6 bases and J by 0 bases; unmatched bases: 7. CDR3 length: 16 residues. CDR3 bases: TGTGCCAGCAGGACTCCTAGCGGAGCGAACACCGGGGAGCTGTTTTTT. Protein: CASRTPSGANTGELFF.